The entry below gives a single TCR beta chain sequence along with its context. It has no known antigen specificity. Nothing much larger sits one base from this clone, and base qualities are not available. The sample originates from a study of cytomegalovirus exposure and HLA in healthy donors (dated by TCRdb to 2017 to 2019). Regarding the complete study: According to a later analysis, one platform produced both the 100 to 150 validation repertoires and the 720 or so repertoires of the first cohort. High-throughput TCR immunosequencing, statistical association of individual TCRs with disease status, and machine learning were combined to predict cytomegalovirus infection status. The aim of the study was to test whether cataloging public T cell receptors could identify signatures of past pathogen exposure. Besides the first cohort of roughly 660 subjects, a separate validation cohort made up of over 95 different subjects was used. Broader findings and caveats from the paper: A later analysis had no HLA typing for the validation cohort, so co-occurrence there was scored across all 110 or so repertoires. Most TCR sequences were observed very rarely across donors, whereas some public TCRs were present in many individuals. In vitro tests confirmed that a few of the cytomegalovirus-associated TCR beta chains recognize cytomegalovirus antigens. A total of around 150 TCR beta chains were listed by the study as associated with cytomegalovirus. A later analysis found that TCRs clustered in the first cohort also tended to co-occur in the 130 or so validation repertoires, with about 94% of cluster scores above 0. According to the authors, the approach could potentially be generalized to other disease states and immunological phenotypes. Cytomegalovirus status was reported to be diagnosed by the classifier with high specificity and sensitivity in both the original and validation cohorts.

The protocol used for the library was the immunoSEQ multiplex PCR assay. The paper's data handling went like this. To diagnose cytomegalovirus status from the catalog of TCR beta chain sequences, a statistical classification framework was built. In TCRdb, the immuneACCESS table is reduced to in-frame sequences with V and J assigned. These tables do not hold every clone; where another copy was compared, an unresolved V gene accounts for under half, and the others remain unexplained. V and J calls and clone size are those listed in that table; D and trimming were worked out from the DNA. This sample comprises about 120,000 clones, approximately 87% of them detected only once. The top ten hold more than 5% of the sample. From cysteine to phenylalanine, the CDR3 is 15 amino acids long. Left in the record is the CDR3 DNA by itself, 45 bases read in frame from the first base. CDR1 and CDR2 are drawn from the germline V gene (reference sequence): LNHDA, SQIVND. After removal of 5 bases from V and 7 bases from J, the junction retains 8 bases not matched to a gene.

Donors formed part of the validation cohort, which comprised over a hundred subjects and was distinct from the first cohort of some 700 subjects. The chain employs TRBV19 and TRBJ2-2; the central 9 bases match TRBD1. Material: PBMCs. The sequence was collected from a young woman in good health and CMV-seropositive. This receptor has the CDR3 CASSPGQGFHGELFF. The sequenced DNA: TGTGCCAGTAGTCCCGGACAGGGGTTTCACGGGGAGCTGTTTTTT.